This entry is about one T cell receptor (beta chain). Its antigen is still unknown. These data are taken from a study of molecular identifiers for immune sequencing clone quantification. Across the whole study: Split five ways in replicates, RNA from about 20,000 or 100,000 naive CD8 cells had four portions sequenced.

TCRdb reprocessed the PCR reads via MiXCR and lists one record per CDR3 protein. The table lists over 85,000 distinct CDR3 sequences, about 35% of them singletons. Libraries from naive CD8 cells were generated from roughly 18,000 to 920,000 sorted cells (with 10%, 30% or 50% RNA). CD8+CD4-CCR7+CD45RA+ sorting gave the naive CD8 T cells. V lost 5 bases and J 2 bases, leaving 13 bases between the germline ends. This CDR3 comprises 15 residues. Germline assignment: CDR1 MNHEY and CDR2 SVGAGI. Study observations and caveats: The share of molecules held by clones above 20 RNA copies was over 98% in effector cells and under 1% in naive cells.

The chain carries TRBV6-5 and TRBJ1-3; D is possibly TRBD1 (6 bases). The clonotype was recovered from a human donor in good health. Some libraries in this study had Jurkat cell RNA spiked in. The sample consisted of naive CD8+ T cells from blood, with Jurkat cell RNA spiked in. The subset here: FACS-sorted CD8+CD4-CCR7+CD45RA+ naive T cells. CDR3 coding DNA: TGTGCCAGCAGTAAAACAGGGTTACCTGGAAACACCATATATTTT. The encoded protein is CASSKTGLPGNTIYF.